Below, 23 T cell receptor beta chains from the same sample are listed, as sequenced in a study of blood T cell repertoires in COVID-19. TCRdb keeps only in-frame clones here, not all; method: immunoSEQ multiplex PCR. The table has just under 250,000 clones, about 86% seen once. The material sequenced was peripheral blood. Receptors were obtained from a woman under 40 who had recovered from COVID-19.

CDR3 in amino acids: CASSKRQGYNSPLHF. CDR3 DNA sequence: TGTGCCAGTAGTAAAAGACAGGGCTATAATTCACCCCTCCACTTT. The chain has TRBV19 and TRBJ1-6; 7 bases agree with TRBD1. The germline gives CDR1 LNHDA, CDR2 SQIVND (reference sequence). The V and J ends lost 4 bases and 3 bases, in that order; junction bases with no gene match: 3. This CDR3 spans 15 amino acids.

The chain combines TRBV27 with TRBJ1-2; 7 bases agree with TRBD1. V trimming: 5 bases; J trimming: 7 bases; junction bases outside the gene matches: 13. Germline assignment: CDR1 MNHEY and CDR2 SMNVEV (reference sequence). This CDR3 spans 15 amino acids. The CDR3 DNA follows: TGTGCCAGCAGTGAATACAGGGGAGGTGCGGGTGGCTACACCTTC. Translation: CASSEYRGGAGGYTF.

The chain couples TRBV11-2 to TRBJ2-2; D not certain. Germline V gene sequence: CDR1 SGHAT, CDR2 FQNNGV. V lost 5 bases to trimming and J lost 8 bases, with 12 bases between them. This CDR3 contains 13 residues. This CDR3 is CASSLIVAGELFF. As DNA, the CDR3 is TGTGCCAGCAGCCTCATTGTGGCTGGGGAGCTGTTTTTT. The full variable domain, with the rest looked up from reference TRBV11-2 and TRBJ2-2, is EAGVAQSPRYKIIEKRQSVAFWCNPISGHATLYWYQQILGQGPKLLIQFQNNGVVDDSQLPKDRFSAERLKGVDSTLKIQPAKLEDSAVYLCASSLIVAGELFFGEGSRLTVL.

The chain has TRBV6-5 and TRBJ2-7; D possibly corresponds to TRBD2 (6 bases). From germline, CDR1 is MNHEY and CDR2 SVGAGI. The ends were cut back, 6 bases at V and 4 bases at J, with 19 bases in the middle. The CDR3 is 15 amino acids. The CDR3 DNA reads TGTGCCAGCAGCTCCGGGACGGCGGGGATATACGAGCAGTACTTC. Protein product: CASSSGTAGIYEQYF.

The V call is TRBV7-2, the J call TRBJ2-5, with 7 bases lining up with TRBD2. The V segment lost 11 bases and the J segment 4 bases; nucleotides outside the gene matches: 10. Germline V gene data show CDR1 as SGHTA and CDR2 as FQGNSA. CDR3 length equals 13 residues. The CDR3 loop is CALRRGGSETQYF. The CDR3 nucleotides read TGTGCCCTCAGGAGGGGAGGGTCAGAGACCCAGTACTTC. The variable domain in full, with the rest retrieved from reference TRBV7-2 and TRBJ2-5, is GAGVSQSPSNKVTEKGKDVELRCDPISGHTALYWYRQSLGQGLEFLIYFQGNSAPDKSGLPSDRFSAERTGGSVSTLTIQRTQQEDSAVYLCALRRGGSETQYFGPGTRLLVL.

The chain has TRBV15 and TRBJ1-6, with D hard to call. The CDR3 consists of 18 residues. V lost 5 bases to trimming and J lost 0 bases, with 17 bases between them. CDR1 is LNHNV and CDR2 is YYDKDF in the germline V gene (reference sequence). The CDR3 DNA follows: TGTGCCACCAGCCCAGAGGGTTTGAGCCGCTCCTATAATTCACCCCTCCACTTT. It codes for CATSPEGLSRSYNSPLHF.

Concerning this clone itself: Within the sample, other DNA sequences also encode this same CDR3. The chain combines TRBV7-9 with TRBJ1-1, with a possible D match to TRBD1 (6 bases). Germline V gene data show CDR1 as SEHNR and CDR2 as FQNEAQ (reference sequence). This CDR3 region has 13 residues. The V end lost 5 bases, the J end lost 5 bases, and 12 bases lay between the germline ends. CDR3 coding DNA: TGTGCCAGCAGCCTCGAGGGGGGGACTGAAGCTTTCTTT. Encoded protein: CASSLEGGTEAFF.

This clone was counted a single time. J is TRBJ1-2 and V is TRBV29-1, with 7 bases that match TRBD1. Trimming cost V 3 bases and J 4 bases; bases outside gene matches: 11. This CDR3 spans 15 amino acids. Germline-derived CDR1 and CDR2 are SQVTM and ANQGSEA. The CDR3 DNA sequence: TGCAGCGTTGATGGACGGTGGCAGGGGGTCTATGGCTACACCTTC. As protein: CSVDGRWQGVYGYTF.

The genes are TRBV6-6 and TRBJ1-1; 10 bases are shared with TRBD1. CDR1 and CDR2 (germline): MNHNY, SVGAGI (reference sequence). The trim removed 6 bases at V and 7 bases at J, leaving 11 bases unmatched. This CDR3 spans 15 amino acids. This CDR3 is CASSQDRGRRSEAFF. The CDR3 nucleotides read TGTGCCAGCAGCCAAGACAGGGGGCGCAGGAGTGAAGCTTTCTTT.

The chain recombines TRBV6-4 with TRBJ2-3; 9 nucleotides match TRBD1. With 6 bases clipped from V and 2 bases from J, the junction kept 6 bases outside the gene matches. CDR1 and CDR2 (germline): MRHNA, SNTAGT. The CDR3 loop spans 15 amino acids. The CDR3: CASSIGDRATDTQYF. The CDR3 DNA is TGTGCCAGCAGCATAGGGGACAGGGCCACAGATACGCAGTATTTT.

V and J are TRBV13 and TRBJ1-2, with TRBD1 identical over 12 bases. The CDR3 loop spans 18 amino acids. The germline V gene encodes CDR1 PRHDT and CDR2 FYEKMQ (reference sequence). J was trimmed by 7 bases and V by 1 base; bases with no gene match: 13. CDR3 protein: CASSLVGQGASFSGGYTF. The CDR3 DNA sequence: TGTGCCAGCAGCTTAGTGGGACAGGGGGCGTCGTTTTCGGGTGGCTACACCTTC.

This clone was observed a handful of times. The chain joins TRBV10-3 to TRBJ2-1; 11 nucleotides agree with TRBD2. CDR1 is ENHRY and CDR2 is SYGVKD in the germline V gene. Trimming cost V 10 bases and J 5 bases; bases outside gene matches: 7. This CDR3 region has 14 residues. The CDR3 loop reads CATFTSGGHNEQFF. In nucleotides, the CDR3 is TGTGCCACCTTCACTAGCGGGGGACACAATGAGCAGTTCTTC.

This chain connects TRBV5-6 to TRBJ2-1; 10 bases agree with TRBD2. The CDR3 is 15 amino acids. In germline, CDR1 is SGHDT, CDR2 YYEEEE. Unmatched junction bases numbered 8, after V lost 4 bases and J lost 7 bases. The CDR3 protein is CASSPGTSEANEQFF. The CDR3 DNA sequence: TGTGCCAGCAGCCCCGGGACTAGCGAGGCGAATGAGCAGTTCTTC.

The gene calls are TRBV6-5 and TRBJ1-5; TRBD1 matches 9 bases. Germline lookup yields CDR1 MNHEY and CDR2 SVGAGI. CDR3 size: 14 residues. Trimming cost V 4 bases and J 7 bases; bases outside gene matches: 5. CDR3 DNA sequence: TGTGCCAGCAGTTCAACAGGGGGCGGCCAGCCCCAGCATTTT. It yields the protein CASSSTGGGQPQHF.

J is TRBJ2-2 and V is TRBV5-1; perhaps TRBD2 as D (6 bases). CDR1 SGHRS and CDR2 YFSETQ come from the germline V gene. The CDR3 has 15 residues. Trimming left V 0 bases short and J 7 bases short, with 13 bases between. CDR3 sequence: CASSLGGGSNGELFF. Written as DNA, the CDR3 is TGCGCCAGCAGCTTGGGAGGAGGGAGCAACGGGGAGCTGTTTTTT. Variable domain in full (rest from reference TRBV5-1 and TRBJ2-2): KAGVTQTPRYLIKTRGQQVTLSCSPISGHRSVSWYQQTPGQGLQFLFEYFSETQRNKGNFPGRFSGRQFSNSRSEMNVSTLELGDSALYLCASSLGGGSNGELFFGEGSRLTVL.

The chain joins TRBV18 to TRBJ2-1; TRBD1 might be the D (5 bases). V lost 0 bases to trimming and J lost 5 bases, with 8 bases between them. From germline, CDR1 is KGHSH and CDR2 LQKENI. The CDR3 totals 14 residues. The CDR3 DNA reads TGTGCCAGCTCACCACCCACAGGAAACAATGAGCAGTTCTTC. Its translation: CASSPPTGNNEQFF.

V usage is TRBV6-8 and J usage is TRBJ2-3; 7 positions match TRBD1. J gave up 0 bases and V 8 bases, and 8 bases lay outside the gene matches. Germline CDR1 reads MNHGY; CDR2 reads SAAAGT. The CDR3 totals 15 residues. The CDR3 loop is CASGRGGLSTDTQYF. In DNA, the CDR3 is TGTGCCAGCGGGCGAGGGGGCTTAAGCACAGATACGCAGTATTTT.

The rearrangement links TRBV5-4 to TRBJ1-1; D is unclear. The CDR3 sequence is 14 residues long. Germline V CDR1 and CDR2: SGHNT, YYREEE (reference sequence). V was clipped by 6 bases and J by 11 bases, with 23 bases between them. The CDR3: CASTLRGVDGMAFF. The CDR3 nucleotides are TGTGCCAGCACCCTCCGCGGGGTCGATGGTATGGCTTTCTTT. Full variable domain (rest looked up from reference TRBV5-4 and TRBJ1-1): ETGVTQSPTHLIKTRGQQVTLRCSSQSGHNTVSWYQQALGQGPQFIFQYYREEENGRGNFPPRFSGLQFPNYSSELNVNALELDDSALYLCASTLRGVDGMAFFGQGTRLTVV.

This chain connects TRBV9 to TRBJ2-2; 7 bases are shared with TRBD2. The CDR3 runs 14 residues. Trimming at V came to 7 bases and at J to 6 bases, leaving 9 bases not matched to a gene. Germline V gene lookup returns CDR1 SGDLS and CDR2 YYNGEE. The CDR3 sequence is CASSPLGGAGELFF. The CDR3 DNA reads TGTGCCAGCTCCCCCTTGGGAGGGGCCGGGGAGCTGTTTTTT.

This sequence joins TRBV15 and TRBJ2-2, with TRBD1 matching over 10 bases. CDR3 length: 15 residues. CDR1 is LNHNV, CDR2 YYDKDF, per germline (reference sequence). Trimming cost V 6 bases and J 6 bases; bases outside gene matches: 7. CDR3 region: CATRRDRGMSGELFF. For the CDR3, the DNA is TGTGCCACCAGACGGGACAGGGGAATGTCCGGGGAGCTGTTTTTT.

This chain connects TRBV7-9 to TRBJ1-2; unclear D gene. This CDR3 comprises 16 residues. Germline V gene data show CDR1 as SEHNR and CDR2 as FQNEAQ (reference sequence). V lost 4 bases to trimming and J lost 4 bases, with 19 bases between them. The CDR3: CASSSNAGYSLYGYTF. CDR3 nucleotides: TGTGCCAGCAGCTCAAACGCGGGATACAGCCTCTATGGCTACACCTTC. Variable domain in full (rest from reference TRBV7-9 and TRBJ1-2): DTGVSQNPRHKITKRGQNVTFRCDPISEHNRLYWYRQTLGQGPEFLTYFQNEAQLEKSRLLSDRFSAERPKGSFSTLEIQRTEQGDSAMYLCASSSNAGYSLYGYTFGSGTRLTVV.

The chain has TRBV12-3 or TRBV12-4 and TRBJ2-1, with TRBD1 matching 9 bases. Trimming removed 4 bases from V and 7 bases from J; junction bases left unmatched: 2. The CDR3 has 13 amino acids. The DNA for the CDR3 is TGTGCCAGCAGTTCCGGACAGGGGAATGAGCAGTTCTTC. Encoded protein: CASSSGQGNEQFF.

The chain links TRBV30 to TRBJ2-5; TRBD1 matches 8 bases. The CDR3 spans 16 residues. Germline assignment: CDR1 GTSNPN and CDR2 SVGIG (reference sequence). With V trimmed by 1 base and J by 2 bases, 9 bases remained unmatched. The CDR3 here is CAWSGLGTGLQETQYF. DNA of the CDR3: TGTGCCTGGAGTGGATTGGGGACAGGACTTCAAGAGACCCAGTACTTC.